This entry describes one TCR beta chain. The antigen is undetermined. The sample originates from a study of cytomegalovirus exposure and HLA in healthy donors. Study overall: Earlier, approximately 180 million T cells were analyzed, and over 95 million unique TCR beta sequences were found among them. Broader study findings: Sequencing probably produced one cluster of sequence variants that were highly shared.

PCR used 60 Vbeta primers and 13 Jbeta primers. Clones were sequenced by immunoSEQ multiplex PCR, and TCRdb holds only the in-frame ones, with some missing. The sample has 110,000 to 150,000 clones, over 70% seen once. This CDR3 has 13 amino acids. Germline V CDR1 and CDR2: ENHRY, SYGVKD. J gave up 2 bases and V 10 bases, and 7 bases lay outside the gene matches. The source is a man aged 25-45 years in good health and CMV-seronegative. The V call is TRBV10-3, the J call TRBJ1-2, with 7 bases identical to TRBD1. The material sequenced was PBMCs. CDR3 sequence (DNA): TGTGCCACCTGGGACAGCGAGAACTATGGCTACACCTTC. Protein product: CATWDSENYGYTF.